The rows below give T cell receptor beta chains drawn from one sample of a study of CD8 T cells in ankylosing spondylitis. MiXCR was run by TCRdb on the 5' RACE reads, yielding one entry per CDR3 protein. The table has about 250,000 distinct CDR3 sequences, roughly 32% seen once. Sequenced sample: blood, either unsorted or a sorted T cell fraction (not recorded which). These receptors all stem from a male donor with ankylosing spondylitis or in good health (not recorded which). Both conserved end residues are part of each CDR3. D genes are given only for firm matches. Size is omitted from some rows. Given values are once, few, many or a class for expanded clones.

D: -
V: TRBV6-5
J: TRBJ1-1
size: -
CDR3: CASSTFQGSTEAFF
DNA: TGTGCCAGCAGTACTTTCCAGGGGAGCACTGAAGCTTTCTTT

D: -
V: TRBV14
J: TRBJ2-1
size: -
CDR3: CASSPARGPYNEQFF
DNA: TGTGCCAGCAGCCCAGCGAGGGGCCCCTACAATGAGCAGTTCTTC

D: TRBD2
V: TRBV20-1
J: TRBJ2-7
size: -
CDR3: CSARRGASGAAYEQYF
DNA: TGCAGTGCTAGGAGGGGTGCTAGCGGGGCCGCCTACGAGCAGTACTTC

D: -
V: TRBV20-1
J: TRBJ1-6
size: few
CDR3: CSALRTTNSPLHF
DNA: TGCAGTGCTCTTCGGACCACAAATTCACCCCTCCACTTT

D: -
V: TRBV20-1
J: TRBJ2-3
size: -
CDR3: CSARDLRAELDTQYF
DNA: TGCAGTGCTAGAGATCTAAGGGCCGAGCTTGATACGCAGTATTTT

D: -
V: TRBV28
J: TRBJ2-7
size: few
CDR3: CASSLGRASYEQYF
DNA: TGTGCCAGCAGTTTGGGCAGGGCCTCCTACGAGCAGTACTTC

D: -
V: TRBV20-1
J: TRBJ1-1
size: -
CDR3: CSARGDTYMNTEAFF
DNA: TGCAGTGCTAGAGGGGACACGTATATGAACACTGAAGCTTTCTTT

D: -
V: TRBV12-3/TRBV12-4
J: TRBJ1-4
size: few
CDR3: CASTILGRGGDEKLFF
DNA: TGTGCCAGCACTATACTAGGTCGGGGAGGTGACGAAAAACTGTTTTTT

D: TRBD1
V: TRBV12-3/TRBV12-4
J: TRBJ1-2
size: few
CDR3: CASSLGQGNGYTF
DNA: TGTGCCAGCAGTTTGGGACAGGGTAATGGCTACACCTTC

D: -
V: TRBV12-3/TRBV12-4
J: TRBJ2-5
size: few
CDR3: CASSLALQETQYF
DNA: TGTGCCAGCAGTTTAGCCCTACAAGAGACCCAGTACTTC

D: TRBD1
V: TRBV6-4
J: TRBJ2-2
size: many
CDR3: CATGTGDDTGELFF
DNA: TGTGCCACCGGGACAGGGGATGACACCGGGGAGCTGTTTTTT

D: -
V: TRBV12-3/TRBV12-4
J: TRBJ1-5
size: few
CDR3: CASSLVVQPQHF
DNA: TGTGCCAGCAGTTTAGTGGTTCAGCCCCAGCATTTT

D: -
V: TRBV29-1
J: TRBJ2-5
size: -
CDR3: CSVEGAQYF
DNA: TGCAGCGTTGAAGGAGCCCAGTACTTC

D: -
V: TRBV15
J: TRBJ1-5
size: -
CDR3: CATSRVGQPQHF
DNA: TGTGCCACCAGCAGAGTGGGTCAGCCCCAGCATTTT

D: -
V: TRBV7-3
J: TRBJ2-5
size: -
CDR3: CASSPGGQETQYF
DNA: TGTGCCAGCAGCCCAGGAGGGCAAGAGACCCAGTACTTC

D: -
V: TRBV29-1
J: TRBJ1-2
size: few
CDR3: CSVEVRDLTKANYGYTF
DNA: TGCAGCGTTGAAGTTAGGGACCTTACTAAAGCGAACTATGGCTACACCTTC

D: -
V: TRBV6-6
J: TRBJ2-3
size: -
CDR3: CAGSDTRTDTQYF
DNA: TGTGCCGGATCGGACACTCGCACAGATACGCAGTATTTT

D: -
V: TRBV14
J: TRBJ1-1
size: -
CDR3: CASSQLTWTNTEAFF
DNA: TGTGCCAGCAGCCAATTGACCTGGACGAACACTGAAGCTTTCTTT

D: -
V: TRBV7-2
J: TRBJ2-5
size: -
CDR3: CASSLWQGQETQYF
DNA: TGTGCCAGCAGCTTATGGCAGGGCCAAGAGACCCAGTACTTC

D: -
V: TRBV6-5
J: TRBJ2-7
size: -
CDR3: CASSFTTGYEQYF
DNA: TGTGCCAGCAGTTTTACCACAGGGTACGAGCAGTACTTC

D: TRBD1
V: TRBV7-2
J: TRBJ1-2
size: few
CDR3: CASSLLGTGNGYTF
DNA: TGTGCCAGCAGCTTACTCGGGACAGGGAATGGCTACACCTTC

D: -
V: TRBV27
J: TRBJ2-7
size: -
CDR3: CASSLSSGHYEQYF
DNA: TGTGCCAGCAGTTTATCTTCGGGGCATTACGAGCAGTACTTC

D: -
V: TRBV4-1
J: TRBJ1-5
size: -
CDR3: CASSQGTRAIRGQHF
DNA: TGCGCCAGCAGCCAAGGTACGAGGGCAATCAGGGGCCAGCATTTT

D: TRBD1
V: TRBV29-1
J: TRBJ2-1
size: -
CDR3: CSVRQGRSYNEQFF
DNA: TGCAGCGTAAGACAGGGAAGGTCCTACAATGAGCAGTTCTTC

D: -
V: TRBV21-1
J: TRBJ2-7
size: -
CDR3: CASSKRRAEQYF
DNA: TGTGCCAGCAGCAAGCGGCGTGCCGAGCAGTACTTC

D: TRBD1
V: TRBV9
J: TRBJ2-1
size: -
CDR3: CASSVGQGLNEQFF
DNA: TGTGCCAGCAGCGTAGGACAGGGTCTCAATGAGCAGTTCTTC

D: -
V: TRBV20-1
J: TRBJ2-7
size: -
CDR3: CSAREPRVYEQYF
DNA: TGCAGTGCTAGAGAACCCAGGGTCTACGAGCAGTACTTC

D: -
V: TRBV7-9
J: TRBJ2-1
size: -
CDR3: CASSWGGEAYNEQFF
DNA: TGTGCCAGCAGCTGGGGCGGGGAAGCCTACAATGAGCAGTTCTTC

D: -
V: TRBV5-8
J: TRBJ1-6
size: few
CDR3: CASQFRSGGNSPLHF
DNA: TGTGCCAGCCAATTTCGGTCGGGGGGGAATTCACCCCTCCACTTT

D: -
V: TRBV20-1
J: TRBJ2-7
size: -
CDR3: CSATTDYYEQYF
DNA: TGCAGTGCTACGACAGATTACTACGAGCAGTACTTC